One and the same sample provided the 26 T cell receptor beta chains below, sequenced in a study of cytomegalovirus exposure and HLA in healthy donors (dated by TCRdb to 2016 to 2017). Library creation used the immunoSEQ multiplex PCR assay. A mixture of 60 forward primers for TCR Vbeta segments and 13 reverse primers for TCR Jbeta segments was used in the multiplex PCR. Drawn from immuneACCESS, this table holds only the in-frame rearrangements with V and J called that TCRdb kept. Clones are partly lost; checked studies trace under half to an unresolved V gene and leave the rest unexplained. A total of some 150,000 clones appear in this sample, about 82% of them only once. The top ten constitute 1.8% of the sample. What was sequenced was PBMCs. These TCRs come from a female donor in good health and CMV-seropositive.

This chain connects TRBV5-1 to TRBJ1-5; 11 nucleotides agree with TRBD1. The CDR3 has 15 residues. J gave up 3 bases and V 3 bases, and 2 bases lay outside the gene matches. Looked up from germline, CDR1 is SGHRS and CDR2 is YFSETQ. In DNA, the CDR3 is TGCGCCAGCAGCTGGACAGGGGGCACCAATCAGCCCCAGCATTTT. Translating it yields CASSWTGGTNQPQHF.

In this sample, this clone turned up a few times. V and J are TRBV6-1 and TRBJ2-1; D remains unclear. V lost 2 bases to trimming and J lost 3 bases, with 11 bases between them. This CDR3 region has 15 residues. In germline, CDR1 is MNHNS, CDR2 SASEGT. The CDR3 DNA reads TGTGCCAGCAGTGAAAAGGCTAGTGGCTACAATGAGCAGTTCTTC. Translated: CASSEKASGYNEQFF.

The chain combines TRBV5-4 with TRBJ2-6; TRBD2 agrees at 14 bases. Germline trimming cut 3 bases from V and 4 bases from J; bases unmatched to any gene: 9. The CDR3 contains 19 residues. Germline V gene data show CDR1 as SGHNT and CDR2 as YYREEE (reference sequence). CDR3 coding DNA: TGTGCCAGCAGCTCCTTGACTAGCGGGAGGGCCAGGGGGGCCAACGTCCTGACTTTC. Translated: CASSSLTSGRARGANVLTF.

In its sample, this clone was seen once. The chain joins TRBV2 to TRBJ2-7; TRBD1 matches at 8 bases. V lost 6 bases and J lost 0; bases outside the gene matches: 4. Germline V CDR1 and CDR2: SNHLY, FYNNEI. The CDR3 length is 14 residues. CDR3 DNA: TGTGCCAGCAGCCGACAGGGGACCTCCTACGAGCAGTACTTC. Translated: CASSRQGTSYEQYF.

This clone was found a few times. This chain uses TRBV5-1 with TRBJ2-2; D possibly corresponds to TRBD2 (5 bases). CDR3 size: 17 residues. V shed 6 bases and J shed 6 bases, with 24 bases lying between them. Germline V gene sequence: CDR1 SGHRS, CDR2 YFSETQ. CDR3 in DNA: TGCGCCAGCACCCCGTGGGCAGCCACTTCCGGGGCCGGGGAGCTGTTTTTT. Translating gives CASTPWAATSGAGELFF. The variable domain in full, completed from reference TRBV5-1 and TRBJ2-2, reads KAGVTQTPRYLIKTRGQQVTLSCSPISGHRSVSWYQQTPGQGLQFLFEYFSETQRNKGNFPGRFSGRQFSNSRSEMNVSTLELGDSALYLCASTPWAATSGAGELFFGEGSRLTVL.

The table lists this clone with a few counts. The chain employs TRBV7-8 and TRBJ1-1; D is undetermined. The CDR3 sequence is 14 residues long. V lost 2 bases and J 0 bases, leaving 7 bases between the germline ends. Germline CDR1 and CDR2: SGHVS and FQNEAQ. For the CDR3, the DNA is TGTGCCAGCAGCTTAAATCTCTTGAACACTGAAGCTTTCTTT. This translates into CASSLNLLNTEAFF.

V is TRBV19 and J is TRBJ1-5, with a tentative D call TRBD1 (5 bases). V was trimmed by 2 bases and J by 7 bases, leaving 15 bases between them. This CDR3 region has 15 residues. Germline CDR1 LNHDA, CDR2 SQIVND (reference sequence). CDR3: CASSIHQGIGQPQHF. Here the CDR3 DNA reads TGTGCCAGTAGTATACATCAGGGCATTGGACAGCCCCAGCATTTT.

This clone appeared once. The J gene is TRBJ1-6, the V gene TRBV30; TRBD1 might be the D (5 bases). Trimming removed 5 bases from V and 10 bases from J, with 15 bases in between. This CDR3 contains 13 residues. Per germline, CDR1 GTSNPN and CDR2 SVGIG (reference sequence). Here the CDR3 DNA reads TGTGCCTGGGACGTGGGAACAGGCTCACCCCTCCACTTT. Translation: CAWDVGTGSPLHF.

This clone was recorded a few times. This chain connects TRBV19 to TRBJ2-7, with 7 nucleotides matching TRBD2. The germline CDR1 and CDR2 sequences are LNHDA and SQIVND (reference sequence). V shed 3 bases, J shed 3 bases, and the junction held 2 bases outside the gene matches. This CDR3 is built from 13 residues. CDR3 sequence (DNA): TGTGCCAGTAGTATCCGCGGGGGCTACGAGCAGTACTTC. It translates to CASSIRGGYEQYF.

CDR3 region: CASSAGTGGYYGYTF. The DNA for the CDR3 is TGTGCCAGCAGCGCCGGGACAGGGGGTTACTATGGCTACACCTTC. The chain uses TRBV9 and TRBJ1-2; 11 nucleotides agree with TRBD1. Per the germline V gene, CDR1 is SGDLS and CDR2 is YYNGEE. The J segment lost 3 bases and the V segment lost 3 bases, leaving 4 bases of the junction unmatched. This CDR3 region has 15 residues.

This clone has a handful of counts. The V gene is TRBV2, the J gene TRBJ1-4, with TRBD1 matching over 9 bases. The germline gives CDR1 SNHLY, CDR2 FYNNEI. V shed 6 bases and J 7 bases; nucleotides not matched to a gene: 6. This CDR3 is 14 amino acids long. The CDR3 is CASRETGGIEKLFF. CDR3 in DNA: TGTGCCAGCAGAGAGACAGGGGGGATTGAAAAACTGTTTTTT.

The rearrangement joins TRBV2 to TRBJ1-4; D not resolved. The V end was cut by 6 bases, the J end by 6 bases, with 14 bases between. Germline assignment: CDR1 SNHLY and CDR2 FYNNEI. The CDR3 has 14 amino acids. The CDR3 coding sequence is TGTGCCAGCAGGGAATCCGGGAGAGATGAAAAACTGTTTTTT. It codes for CASRESGRDEKLFF.

This clone was detected once. The V gene is TRBV15, the J gene TRBJ2-5; no clear D gene. The CDR3 consists of 12 residues. The germline CDR1 and CDR2 sequences are LNHNV and YYDKDF (reference sequence). Trimming shortened V by 3 bases and J by 7 bases, and 9 bases separated the two germline ends. The CDR3 is CATSSSYRTQYF. CDR3 sequence (DNA): TGTGCCACCAGCAGTTCATACAGGACCCAGTACTTC. The full variable domain, with the rest looked up from reference TRBV15 and TRBJ2-5, is DAMVIQNPRYQVTQFGKPVTLSCSQTLNHNVMYWYQQKSSQAPKLLFHYYDKDFNNEADTPDNFQSRRPNTSFCFLDIRSPGLGDTAMYLCATSSSYRTQYFGPGTRLLVL.

The chain joins TRBV19 to TRBJ2-1; 14 bases map to TRBD2. Germline loops: CDR1 LNHDA, CDR2 SQIVND (reference sequence). The CDR3 is made up of 17 amino acids. Trimming cost V 6 bases and J 5 bases; bases outside gene matches: 9. CDR3: CASRQWTSGGRDNEQFF. CDR3 DNA: TGTGCCAGTAGACAGTGGACTAGCGGGGGGAGGGACAATGAGCAGTTCTTC.

This chain links TRBV2 with TRBJ1-4; 7 nucleotides align to TRBD1. This CDR3 is built from 14 residues. In germline, CDR1 is SNHLY, CDR2 FYNNEI. After removal of 6 bases from V and 8 bases from J, the junction contained 9 bases not matched to a gene. Here the CDR3 DNA reads TGTGCCAGCAGATGGACAGGTGGAGGCGAAAAACTGTTTTTT. Encoded protein: CASRWTGGGEKLFF.

The chain recombines TRBV2 with TRBJ2-1; no definite D call. The germline V gene has CDR1 SNHLY and CDR2 FYNNEI. The germline V and J ends were trimmed by 3 bases and 0 bases, with 9 bases remaining between them. The CDR3 is 15 residues long. This chain's CDR3 is CASSDYPSSYNEQFF. The CDR3 nucleotides read TGTGCCAGCAGTGACTACCCGAGCTCCTACAATGAGCAGTTCTTC.

The chain recombines TRBV11-2 with TRBJ2-7; maybe TRBD1 (6 bases). V was shortened by 4 bases and J by 5 bases, with 18 bases between the two germline ends. CDR3 length equals 15 residues. Per the germline V gene, CDR1 is SGHAT and CDR2 is FQNNGV. The DNA for the CDR3 is TGTGCCAGCAGCTACCGAATACAGGGCAACGACGAGCAGTACTTC. Translating it yields CASSYRIQGNDEQYF.

This clone showed up just a few times. The chain couples TRBV2 to TRBJ1-2; a weak D match, TRBD1 (6 bases). The CDR3 loop spans 14 amino acids. V lost 5 bases and J lost 8, with 18 bases in between. Germline CDR1 SNHLY, CDR2 FYNNEI. The CDR3 DNA reads TGTGCCAGCAGTCACCGTGGGGGGGCGAGGGGCTACACCTTC. The encoded protein is CASSHRGGARGYTF.

V gene TRBV9 combines with J gene TRBJ2-6; maybe TRBD1 (6 bases). V lost 0 bases and J lost 2, with 15 bases in between. This CDR3 is 18 amino acids long. Germline CDR1 reads SGDLS; CDR2 reads YYNGEE. DNA for the CDR3: TGTGCCAGCAGCGTAGCTGGGCAACAGGGACCTGGGGCCAACGTCCTGACTTTC. Translated: CASSVAGQQGPGANVLTF.

This clone was seen more than once but under ten times. The chain is built from TRBV6-1 and TRBJ1-2; possibly TRBD1 for D (5 bases). The CDR3 is 13 amino acids. The V end was cut by 3 bases, the J end by 2 bases, with 7 bases between. The germline gives CDR1 MNHNS, CDR2 SASEGT. CDR3 region: CASSEHRNYGYTF. CDR3 sequence (DNA): TGTGCCAGCAGTGAGCACAGGAACTATGGCTACACCTTC.

The chain has TRBV6-6 and TRBJ1-4; TRBD1 matches 11 bases. CDR3 length: 15 amino acids. CDR1 MNHNY and CDR2 SVGAGI come from the germline V gene (reference sequence). With V trimmed by 5 bases and J by 7 bases, 6 bases remained unmatched. CDR3 loop: CASSGQGARGEKLFF. The CDR3 nucleotides read TGTGCCAGCAGTGGACAGGGGGCGCGGGGTGAAAAACTGTTTTTT.

The CDR3 protein is CASSRQGATYEQYF. CDR3 sequence (DNA): TGTGCCAGCTCACGGCAGGGGGCTACTTACGAGCAGTACTTC. V and J are TRBV18 and TRBJ2-7; TRBD1 agrees at 8 bases. After removal of 4 bases from V and 4 bases from J, the junction contained 6 bases not matched to a gene. Germline V gene lookup returns CDR1 KGHSH and CDR2 LQKENI. There are 14 residues in the CDR3.

The chain is built from TRBV11-3 and TRBJ2-1; D gene ambiguous. The CDR3 runs to 16 residues. V was pared by 1 base and J by 2 bases, with 12 bases between. Germline loops: CDR1 SGHNT, CDR2 YENEEA. This chain's CDR3 is CASSLASSPPYNEQFF. The DNA for the CDR3 is TGTGCCAGCAGCTTAGCGTCCTCCCCCCCCTACAATGAGCAGTTCTTC.

This clone was picked up a small number of times. This rearrangement joins TRBV4-1 to TRBJ2-2; possibly TRBD2 for D (6 bases). This CDR3 region has 14 residues. Germline V CDR1 and CDR2: MGHRA, YSYEKL. V gave up 4 bases and J gave up 1 base, with 7 bases separating them. DNA of the CDR3: TGCGCCAGCAGCCTGGGGGGGAACACCGGGGAGCTGTTTTTT. This sequence encodes CASSLGGNTGELFF.

V and J are TRBV2 and TRBJ1-3; TRBD1 is a possible D gene (6 bases). The CDR3 covers 14 residues. Germline CDR1 is SNHLY and CDR2 is FYNNEI. V lost 2 bases, J lost 5 bases, and 10 bases lay in between. This chain's CDR3 is CASSERGTRNTIYF. The DNA for the CDR3 is TGTGCCAGCAGTGAAAGAGGGACAAGAAACACCATATATTTT.

This clone was seen a handful of times. The V gene is TRBV6-1, the J gene TRBJ2-3; D possibly corresponds to TRBD1 (6 bases). The germline V gene encodes CDR1 MNHNS and CDR2 SASEGT. Trimming pared 10 bases from V and 4 bases from J, leaving 15 bases between. This CDR3 spans 13 amino acids. The CDR3 protein is CATTTGIADTQYF. The CDR3 nucleotides read TGTGCCACCACGACAGGAATCGCAGATACGCAGTATTTT.